The source of this T cell receptor (beta chain) is a study of resident and recirculating memory T cells in vitiligo. The germline CDR1 and CDR2 sequences are MNHNS and SASEGT. Germline trimming cut 6 bases from V and 4 bases from J; bases unmatched to any gene: 5. CDR3 length equals 13 residues. Produced via immunoSEQ multiplex PCR; TCRdb's table is partial and in-frame only. The sample includes fewer than 80,000 clones, more than 85% of them seen just once. The sample comprised blood. The source of this sequence is a male donor with vitiligo. The chain joins TRBV6-1 to TRBJ1-1, with 7 bases aligning to TRBD1. CDR3 loop: CASRGGAGTEAFF. The CDR3 DNA sequence: TGTGCCAGCAGAGGGGGCGCGGGCACTGAAGCTTTCTTT.